Below are 24 T cell receptor beta chains sequenced from a single sample in a study of Ad26.COV2.S vaccination and SARS-CoV-2 variants. The assay was immunoSEQ multiplex PCR, and TCRdb's table has in-frame clones only and misses some. The profile shows about 470,000 clones, about 90% of them singletons. Treatment meaning: approximately 18 received Ad26.COV2.S at low or high dose, single or two shots; a few received placebo; per-sample allocation not given. Sampling took place 63 days after the first vaccine or placebo injection. The source was peripheral blood, collected in a trial of Ad26.COV2.S vaccine versus placebo. The receptors were gathered from a person between 18 and 60 years old who received the Ad26.COV2.S COVID-19 vaccine or a placebo.

In this sample, this clone turned up once. J is TRBJ2-7 and V is TRBV9; 7 bases fit TRBD1. With V trimmed by 4 bases and J by 2 bases, 9 bases remained unmatched. The CDR3 consists of 15 residues. Looked up from germline, CDR1 is SGDLS and CDR2 is YYNGEE. The CDR3 DNA reads TGTGCCAGCAGCCCCAGGGACAGCGCCGCCTACGAGCAGTACTTC. It translates to CASSPRDSAAYEQYF. The variable domain in full, completed from reference TRBV9 and TRBJ2-7, reads DSGVTQTPKHLITATGQRVTLRCSPRSGDLSVYWYQQSLDQGLQFLIQYYNGEERAKGNILERFSAQQFPDLHSELNLSSLELGDSALYFCASSPRDSAAYEQYFGPGTRLTVT.

J is TRBJ2-6 and V is TRBV5-1; D ambiguous. The CDR3 is 15 residues long. Trimming took 0 bases from V and 2 from J, leaving 6 bases between them. Germline V gene data show CDR1 as SGHRS and CDR2 as YFSETQ. CDR3 protein: CASSLEGTGANVLTF. CDR3 nucleotides: TGCGCCAGCAGCTTGGAAGGGACTGGGGCCAACGTCCTGACTTTC.

The chain employs TRBV25-1 and TRBJ2-5; possibly TRBD1 or TRBD2 for D (5 bases each). The V gene's germline CDR1 is MGHDK and CDR2 SYGVNS. This CDR3 has 16 amino acids. The V and J ends lost 6 bases and 3 bases respectively, with 20 bases between them. The CDR3 nucleotides are TGTGCCAGCAGGAGAGGGACCCTGATGCTAGAAGAGACCCAGTACTTC. It translates to CASRRGTLMLEETQYF.

This chain uses TRBV7-2 with TRBJ1-4; no firm D call. This CDR3 has 14 amino acids. Trimming took 5 bases from V and 4 from J, leaving 11 bases between them. Germline V gives CDR1 SGHTA, CDR2 FQGNSA. The CDR3 DNA is TGTGCCAGCAGCATGGACGGATATAATGAAAAACTGTTTTTT. Translation: CASSMDGYNEKLFF.

The chain links TRBV7-8 to TRBJ2-1; possibly TRBD2 for D (6 bases). The germline CDR1 and CDR2 sequences are SGHVS and FQNEAQ. The V end lost 8 bases, the J end lost 4 bases, and 18 bases lay between the germline ends. This CDR3 comprises 15 residues. CDR3 sequence (DNA): TGTGCCAGCCACCCCCGGCGGGGTGGGTACAATGAGCAGTTCTTC. Amino acids: CASHPRRGGYNEQFF.

The chain carries TRBV29-1 and TRBJ2-5; 8 nucleotides agree with TRBD1. Trimming took 4 bases from V and 1 from J; bases not matched to a gene: 14. The CDR3 consists of 17 residues. Germline V lookup: CDR1 SQVTM, CDR2 ANQGSEA. CDR3 residues: CSVGVGQGLRPQETQYF. The CDR3 DNA reads as TGCAGCGTTGGAGTTGGACAGGGCCTGAGGCCCCAAGAGACCCAGTACTTC.

This rearrangement joins TRBV9 to TRBJ2-1; D gene unclear. V lost 4 bases and J 5 bases, leaving 16 bases between the germline ends. Looked up from germline, CDR1 is SGDLS and CDR2 is YYNGEE. The CDR3 has 15 residues. The CDR3 DNA sequence: TGTGCCAGCAGCCTTCGGAGAGATTCAAACAATGAGCAGTTCTTC. Its translation: CASSLRRDSNNEQFF.

The chain uses TRBV9 and TRBJ2-5; 12 bases line up with TRBD2. CDR3 length: 16 residues. From germline, CDR1 is SGDLS and CDR2 YYNGEE. Germline trimming cut 4 bases from V and 4 bases from J; bases unmatched to any gene: 8. The CDR3 nucleotides read TGTGCCAGCAGCCAGGGACTAGCGGGTACCAGAGAGACCCAGTACTTC. Its protein is CASSQGLAGTRETQYF.

CDR3 coding DNA: TGTGCCAGCAGCTTAGGCTACGGGCTGAACACTGAAGCTTTCTTT. Its translation: CASSLGYGLNTEAFF. The rearrangement uses TRBV7-9 and TRBJ1-1; D remains unclear. The germline V and J ends were trimmed by 1 base and 0 bases, with 9 bases remaining between them. The V gene's germline CDR1 is SEHNR and CDR2 FQNEAQ (reference sequence). The CDR3 has 15 residues.

The chain joins TRBV18 to TRBJ2-2, with a weak D call TRBD2 (6 bases). This CDR3 is 15 amino acids long. The V gene lost 4 bases and the J gene lost 5 bases, with 14 bases spanning the gap. Germline lookup yields CDR1 KGHSH and CDR2 LQKENI. CDR3 DNA: TGTGCCAGCTCACTTACTCCTAGCGAAACCGGGGAGCTGTTTTTT. Translating gives CASSLTPSETGELFF.

The CDR3 DNA is TGTGCCAGCAGCGCAAACGGACAGGTGATTAGTGAAAAACTGTTTTTT. It encodes CASSANGQVISEKLFF. The genes are TRBV7-6 and TRBJ1-4; 7 bases are shared with TRBD1. This CDR3 comprises 16 residues. With 5 bases clipped from V and 7 bases from J, the junction kept 13 bases outside the gene matches. Germline loops: CDR1 SGHVS, CDR2 FNYEAQ.

The sample holds one count of this clone. The chain has TRBV28 and TRBJ2-5; 7 bases fit TRBD1. Germline CDR1 MDHEN, CDR2 SYDVKM. With V trimmed by 1 base and J by 2 bases, 4 bases remained unmatched. The CDR3 consists of 15 residues. The CDR3 DNA reads TGTGCCAGCAGTTTATTGCAGGGGGAACAAGAGACCCAGTACTTC. Translation: CASSLLQGEQETQYF.

V is TRBV19 and J is TRBJ1-4, with D uncertain. The CDR3 is made up of 14 amino acids. Germline assignment: CDR1 LNHDA and CDR2 SQIVND (reference sequence). Trimming stripped 5 bases from V and 8 bases from J, with 15 bases between. The CDR3 loop is CASSAGGRREKLFF. The CDR3 DNA sequence: TGTGCCAGTAGTGCCGGCGGCAGGCGAGAAAAACTGTTTTTT.

The CDR3 sequence is CASSPIAGAGEQYF. As DNA, the CDR3 is TGTGCCAGCAGCCCAATAGCGGGAGCAGGGGAGCAGTACTTC. V gene TRBV3-1 (or the pseudogene TRBV3-2) combines with J gene TRBJ2-7; 9 bases agree with TRBD2. This CDR3 region has 14 residues. Germline-derived CDR1 and CDR2 are LGHDT and YNNKEL (reference sequence). V lost 4 bases to trimming and J lost 7 bases; unmatched junction nucleotides: 8.

This rearrangement joins TRBV10-3 to TRBJ2-7; 11 bases match TRBD2. With 6 bases clipped from V and 3 bases from J, the junction kept 4 bases outside the gene matches. Germline CDR1 ENHRY, CDR2 SYGVKD. The CDR3 covers 14 residues. The CDR3 DNA is TGTGCCATCAGAACCGGGACTAGCGGCTACGAGCAGTACTTC. Its protein product is CAIRTGTSGYEQYF.

V gene TRBV7-8 combines with J gene TRBJ2-6; tentative D call: TRBD2 (6 bases). V was trimmed by 1 base and J by 2 bases, leaving 18 bases between them. This CDR3 comprises 19 residues. CDR1 is SGHVS and CDR2 is FQNEAQ in the germline V gene. The CDR3 here is CASSLDLGSQRAGANVLTF. Here the CDR3 DNA reads TGTGCCAGCAGCTTAGATTTGGGGAGTCAGCGGGCTGGGGCCAACGTCCTGACTTTC.

The chain couples TRBV6-2 or TRBV6-3 to TRBJ2-7; perhaps D is TRBD1 or TRBD2 (5 bases each). Germline V gene lookup returns CDR1 MNHEY and CDR2 SVGEGT. This CDR3 has 14 amino acids. Trimming removed 5 bases at V and 3 bases at J, with 14 bases between. The DNA of the CDR3 is TGTGCCAGCAGTCCCCGGGACGGCTTCTACGAGCAGTACTTC. It translates to CASSPRDGFYEQYF.

The J gene is TRBJ2-1, the V gene TRBV7-6; D unresolved. The CDR3 covers 16 residues. Germline CDR1 reads SGHVS; CDR2 reads FNYEAQ. The V end lost 1 base, the J end lost 1 base, and 11 bases lay between the germline ends. The CDR3 spells CASSLGSRLSYNEQFF. The CDR3, as DNA: TGTGCCAGCAGCTTAGGATCCCGGTTATCCTACAATGAGCAGTTCTTC.

This clone was seen a single time. This chain links TRBV2 with TRBJ2-2; D is unclear. CDR3 size: 15 residues. Germline V CDR1 and CDR2: SNHLY, FYNNEI. V was shortened by 6 bases and J by 2 bases, with 13 bases between the two germline ends. For the CDR3, the DNA is TGTGCCAGCAGCGGGTGGCTACCCAACACCGGGGAGCTGTTTTTT. Protein sequence: CASSGWLPNTGELFF.

The genes are TRBV9 and TRBJ2-5, with 8 bases lining up with TRBD2. V shed 4 bases, J shed 2 bases, and the junction held 7 bases outside the gene matches. In germline, CDR1 is SGDLS, CDR2 YYNGEE. The CDR3 length is 15 residues. CDR3 amino acids: CASSPSGSWQETQYF. The CDR3 DNA sequence: TGTGCCAGCAGCCCCAGCGGGAGCTGGCAAGAGACCCAGTACTTC.

V usage is TRBV28 and J usage is TRBJ2-5; 7 bases map to TRBD1. Per the germline V gene, CDR1 is MDHEN and CDR2 is SYDVKM. J lost 1 base, V lost 0 bases, and 5 bases had no gene match. The CDR3 has 16 amino acids. The CDR3 protein is CASSLWAAGGQETQYF. DNA for the CDR3: TGTGCCAGCAGTTTATGGGCGGCAGGGGGCCAAGAGACCCAGTACTTC.

The V gene is TRBV7-2, the J gene TRBJ2-7; 8 bases align to TRBD2. CDR3 size: 14 residues. Trimming cost V 2 bases and J 4 bases; bases outside gene matches: 4. The V gene's germline CDR1 is SGHTA and CDR2 FQGNSA. This CDR3 reads CASSLRTSYYEQYF. CDR3 bases: TGTGCCAGCAGCTTAAGGACTAGCTATTACGAGCAGTACTTC.

The chain has TRBV25-1 and TRBJ2-2, with D maybe TRBD1 (6 bases). The ends were cut back, 3 bases at V and 4 bases at J, with 21 bases in the middle. This CDR3 region has 18 residues. Germline V gene data show CDR1 as MGHDK and CDR2 as SYGVNS. CDR3 residues: CASSEEWPTGPGTGELFF. CDR3 nucleotides: TGTGCCAGCAGTGAGGAATGGCCGACAGGTCCTGGCACCGGGGAGCTGTTTTTT.

The chain links TRBV4-3 to TRBJ2-5, with D perhaps TRBD2 (5 bases). Trimming cost V 0 bases and J 5 bases, with 16 bases left between them. Germline V gives CDR1 LGHNA, CDR2 YSLEER. This CDR3 is built from 16 residues. The CDR3 region has the DNA TGCGCCAGCAGCCAAGATCGGGCCGGGGAGTGGGAGACCCAGTACTTC. Protein sequence: CASSQDRAGEWETQYF.